A selection of T cell receptor beta chains follows, all from one sample in a study of breast tumors, draining lymph nodes, adjacent tissues. TCRdb redid the calling of the multiplex PCR reads with MiXCR, one entry per CDR3 protein. Of some 100,000 distinct CDR3 sequences listed, approximately 22% were seen once; the top ten hold around 1.3%. Specimen: axillary lymph node tissue. The source is a female donor with breast cancer. Some clones in this sample may be carry-over from other donors' samples. The CDR3 runs from the conserved cysteine through the conserved F or W. Fields, in order: CDR3 DNA, CDR3 protein, D gene, V gene, clone size, CDR3 length, J gene. A D gene is named only where the DNA matches it firmly. Clone size is shown for a subset of rows, as once, few, many or a class of expanded clone.

DNA: TGCAGCGTTACCCCCCTCCTAGGAGATACGCAGTATTTT
CDR3: CSVTPLLGDTQYF
D: NA
V: TRBV29-1
size: many
length: 13
J: TRBJ2-3

DNA: TGCAGTGCTAGAGATCCCGCTAGCGGGATTAATGAGCAGTTCTTC
CDR3: CSARDPASGINEQFF
D: TRBD2
V: TRBV20-1
size: many
length: 15
J: TRBJ2-1

DNA: TGTGCCAGCAGCTCTACGGCGGGGACAGGGGGCTACAAGCAGTACTTC
CDR3: CASSSTAGTGGYKQYF
D: TRBD1
V: TRBV5-6
size: NA
length: 16
J: TRBJ2-7

DNA: TGTGCCAGCAGCCAAGCAAGCGGGAATGAAAAACTGTTTTTT
CDR3: CASSQASGNEKLFF
D: NA
V: TRBV3-1
size: many
length: 14
J: TRBJ1-4

DNA: TGTGCCAGCAGCTTAGCGATGATGACAGGGAACACAGATACGCAGTATTTT
CDR3: CASSLAMMTGNTDTQYF
D: TRBD1
V: TRBV7-9
size: many
length: 17
J: TRBJ2-3

DNA: TGCGCCAGCAGCCAAGAACCGGGACGCATCTACGAGCAGTACTTC
CDR3: CASSQEPGRIYEQYF
D: NA
V: TRBV4-1
size: once
length: 15
J: TRBJ2-7

DNA: TGTGCCAGCAGTTACAGTGACAGGGTCCGCGAGCAGTACTTC
CDR3: CASSYSDRVREQYF
D: TRBD1
V: TRBV6-6
size: many
length: 14
J: TRBJ2-7

DNA: TGTGCCAGCAGCCTAATGGGGACTAGCGGGGGGACCCAAGAGACCCAGTACTTC
CDR3: CASSLMGTSGGTQETQYF
D: TRBD2
V: TRBV4-2
size: many
length: 18
J: TRBJ2-5

DNA: TGTGCCAGCAGCCCCAGGACCCTCAACAGGAGCCCCTACTATGGCTACACCTTC
CDR3: CASSPRTLNRSPYYGYTF
D: NA
V: TRBV3-1
size: few
length: 18
J: TRBJ1-2

DNA: TGTGCCAGCACCGAGAGGACGTCCTACGAGCAGTACTTC
CDR3: CASTERTSYEQYF
D: NA
V: TRBV2
size: many
length: 13
J: TRBJ2-7

DNA: TGTGCCAGCAGTTTAGGCGGGAAGGGCACAGATACGCAGTATTTT
CDR3: CASSLGGKGTDTQYF
D: NA
V: TRBV28
size: NA
length: 15
J: TRBJ2-3

DNA: TGTGCCAGCAGCCAAGGCCGAGGGGCATCTAACTATGGCTACACCTTC
CDR3: CASSQGRGASNYGYTF
D: NA
V: TRBV3-1
size: few
length: 16
J: TRBJ1-2

DNA: TGTGCCATGGGACTAGCGGGAGCCAATGAGCAGTTCTTC
CDR3: CAMGLAGANEQFF
D: TRBD2
V: TRBV10-3
size: many
length: 13
J: TRBJ2-1

DNA: TGTGCCACCTCGGGACTAGAAACCTACAATGAGCAGTTCTTC
CDR3: CATSGLETYNEQFF
D: TRBD2
V: TRBV24-1
size: many
length: 14
J: TRBJ2-1

DNA: TGTGCCAGCAGTCGCATGATAAATAGCGGGGGGGCCGATGAGCAGTTCTTC
CDR3: CASSRMINSGGADEQFF
D: TRBD2
V: TRBV5-6
size: NA
length: 17
J: TRBJ2-1

DNA: TGTGCCCCCGGGGAATTGACTGGCTACACCTTC
CDR3: CAPGELTGYTF
D: NA
V: TRBV27
size: many
length: 11
J: TRBJ1-2

DNA: TGTGCCAGCAGTGTAGCGACAGGGATTAGCAATCAGCCCCAGCATTTT
CDR3: CASSVATGISNQPQHF
D: TRBD1
V: TRBV6-1
size: many
length: 16
J: TRBJ1-5

DNA: TGTGCCAGTGGAGAGGGCTATGGCTACACCTTC
CDR3: CASGEGYGYTF
D: NA
V: TRBV19
size: many
length: 11
J: TRBJ1-2

DNA: TGTGCCAGCAGTCAGGGGAACTCTGGAAACACCATATATTTT
CDR3: CASSQGNSGNTIYF
D: NA
V: TRBV12-3/TRBV12-4
size: many
length: 14
J: TRBJ1-3

DNA: TGTGCCAGCAGCCCTGACAGGAGCACAGATACGCAGTATTTT
CDR3: CASSPDRSTDTQYF
D: NA
V: TRBV4-2
size: many
length: 14
J: TRBJ2-3

DNA: TGTGCCAGCAGTTTTCGGACTAGGAACTCAGATACGCAGTATTTT
CDR3: CASSFRTRNSDTQYF
D: TRBD2
V: TRBV6-2/TRBV6-3
size: many
length: 15
J: TRBJ2-3

DNA: TGTGCCAGCAGCGTGGCGACAGGGTTCTACACCTTC
CDR3: CASSVATGFYTF
D: TRBD1
V: TRBV9
size: many
length: 12
J: TRBJ1-2

DNA: TGTGCCAGCAGCTTGCAGGTCCCCGGGACAGGCCCATACAATGAGCAGTTCTTC
CDR3: CASSLQVPGTGPYNEQFF
D: TRBD1
V: TRBV7-3
size: few
length: 18
J: TRBJ2-1

DNA: TGTGCCAGCAGTTTATCGGCTAGCGGGAGTTACGAGCAGTACTTC
CDR3: CASSLSASGSYEQYF
D: TRBD2
V: TRBV28
size: NA
length: 15
J: TRBJ2-7

DNA: TGTGCGAGCAGGGAGGGCTACCCCTACGAGCAGTACTTC
CDR3: CASREGYPYEQYF
D: TRBD2
V: TRBV28
size: many
length: 13
J: TRBJ2-7

DNA: TGTGCCAGCAGCCAGACCCCTCGGCAGTTCTTC
CDR3: CASSQTPRQFF
D: NA
V: TRBV7-2
size: many
length: 11
J: TRBJ2-1

DNA: TGTGCCAGCAGACAAGGACAGGGGGCGCATCCCCAGCATTTT
CDR3: CASRQGQGAHPQHF
D: TRBD1
V: TRBV6-5
size: many
length: 14
J: TRBJ1-5

DNA: TGCAGTGGCGCGCGAACACTGAACACCGGGGAGCTGTTTTTT
CDR3: CSGARTLNTGELFF
D: NA
V: TRBV20-1
size: NA
length: 14
J: TRBJ2-2

DNA: TGTGCCAGCAGCGTCAGACAGGGGAACCGGGCCTACGAGCAGTACTTC
CDR3: CASSVRQGNRAYEQYF
D: TRBD1
V: TRBV12-3/TRBV12-4
size: many
length: 16
J: TRBJ2-7

DNA: TGTGCCAGCAGCACCGGGGGGGCGTCCAGCAATCAGCCCCAGCATTTT
CDR3: CASSTGGASSNQPQHF
D: NA
V: TRBV5-5
size: many
length: 16
J: TRBJ1-5

DNA: TGTGCCAGTACCCGGGTCGGCAATCAGCCCCAGCATTTT
CDR3: CASTRVGNQPQHF
D: NA
V: TRBV19
size: NA
length: 13
J: TRBJ1-5

DNA: TGTGCCAGCAGCGTAGTGGGGATCACAGATACGCAGTATTTT
CDR3: CASSVVGITDTQYF
D: NA
V: TRBV9
size: NA
length: 14
J: TRBJ2-3

DNA: TGCAGTGCTCAGCCGACAGGATCCTACTACGAGCAGTACTTC
CDR3: CSAQPTGSYYEQYF
D: NA
V: TRBV20-1
size: NA
length: 14
J: TRBJ2-7

DNA: TGTGCCAGCAGCTTAGTTGAAAGAGCCGCTACGGACAATGAGCAGTTCTTC
CDR3: CASSLVERAATDNEQFF
D: NA
V: TRBV7-4
size: many
length: 17
J: TRBJ2-1

DNA: TGTGCCAGCACCAACAAGTACTCTGGAAACACCATATATTTT
CDR3: CASTNKYSGNTIYF
D: NA
V: TRBV13
size: many
length: 14
J: TRBJ1-3

DNA: TGTGCCAGCAGCTTGCGGGGAAGCTCTGGAAACACCATATATTTT
CDR3: CASSLRGSSGNTIYF
D: NA
V: TRBV5-6
size: NA
length: 15
J: TRBJ1-3

DNA: TGCGCCAGCAGCTGGGGGGCGCCTCAAGAGACCCAGTACTTC
CDR3: CASSWGAPQETQYF
D: NA
V: TRBV5-1
size: NA
length: 14
J: TRBJ2-5

DNA: TGTGCCAGCAGTACAGGGATCCGGGGCTACACCTTC
CDR3: CASSTGIRGYTF
D: NA
V: TRBV2
size: many
length: 12
J: TRBJ1-2

DNA: TGTGCCAGCACTGTCTCGGACAGGCCCTATGGCTACACCTTC
CDR3: CASTVSDRPYGYTF
D: TRBD1
V: TRBV28
size: few
length: 14
J: TRBJ1-2

DNA: TGTGCCAGCAGTGAAGGCACCACTTCTGAGCAGTACTTC
CDR3: CASSEGTTSEQYF
D: NA
V: TRBV6-1
size: many
length: 13
J: TRBJ2-7

DNA: TGTGCCAGCAGGGTACTACAGGGTACGGGGGAGCTGTTTTTT
CDR3: CASRVLQGTGELFF
D: NA
V: TRBV2
size: many
length: 14
J: TRBJ2-2

DNA: TGTGCCAGCAGCTTAGGGCGCGACAATGAGCAGTTCTTC
CDR3: CASSLGRDNEQFF
D: NA
V: TRBV7-2
size: many
length: 13
J: TRBJ2-1

DNA: TGTGCCAGCAGTGTTGGGGCCAATGAGCAGTTCTTC
CDR3: CASSVGANEQFF
D: NA
V: TRBV6-5
size: many
length: 12
J: TRBJ2-1

DNA: TGTGCCAGCAGTTTTAGCGGACAGGGGCCCTACGAGCAGTACTTC
CDR3: CASSFSGQGPYEQYF
D: TRBD1
V: TRBV12-3/TRBV12-4
size: many
length: 15
J: TRBJ2-7

DNA: TGTGCCGCAGGGGGACAGTACTTC
CDR3: CAAGGQYF
D: TRBD1
V: TRBV30
size: once
length: 8
J: TRBJ2-7

DNA: TGCGCCAGCAGCCAAGTCTCCCATGAATACACCTTC
CDR3: CASSQVSHEYTF
D: NA
V: TRBV4-1
size: many
length: 12
J: TRBJ1-2